Shown below are 20 T cell receptor beta chains from a single sample sequenced in a study of T cell repertoires in cytomegalovirus infection (dated by TCRdb to between 2018 and 2021). Data came from an Illumina HiSeq 1500. Clones were called with MiXCR by TCRdb after fastp trimmed the public reads at Q25, and only in-frame beta chains were retained. CDR3 protein duplicates are merged, each entry listing the most common genes and DNA. In all, the sample holds 230,000 or so distinct CDR3 sequences, and approximately 17% of those were seen once. The ten largest clones represent about 45% of the sample. Sequenced material: CD8+ T cells from PBMCs. These TCRs come from a human donor in good health (CMV status not recorded). Some clones in this sample may be carry-over from other donors' samples.

This clonotype has more than one count but fewer than ten. The V call is TRBV7-8, the J call TRBJ2-5, with 8 bases aligning to TRBD2. Per the germline V gene, CDR1 is SGHVS and CDR2 is FQNEAQ. The V gene end was trimmed by 2 bases and the J gene end by 5 bases; junction bases not matched to a gene: 7. The CDR3 runs to 15 residues. For the CDR3, the DNA is TGTGCCAGCAGCTTACCCGGACTAGCTTGGGAGACCCAGTACTTC. Residues: CASSLPGLAWETQYF.

CDR3 nucleotides: TGTGCCAGCAGTTTCGCTCAGGGGTTCGAGCAGTACTTC. This codes for CASSFAQGFEQYF. The chain recombines TRBV27 with TRBJ2-7; tentative D call: TRBD1 (6 bases). The germline V gene encodes CDR1 MNHEY and CDR2 SMNVEV (reference sequence). CDR3 length: 13 amino acids. With 3 bases removed from V and 6 bases from J, the gap between germline ends came to 12 bases.

This clonotype was detected only a few times. The chain links TRBV4-3 to TRBJ1-2; TRBD1 matches 9 bases. With 4 bases clipped from V and 3 bases from J, the junction kept 9 bases outside the gene matches. This CDR3 has 16 amino acids. In germline, CDR1 is LGHNA, CDR2 YSLEER. CDR3 DNA: TGCGCCAGCAGCCGAGGAAGTGGGACAGGGTACTATGGCTACACCTTC. Its protein product is CASSRGSGTGYYGYTF.

This clonotype occurred many times. The rearrangement uses TRBV7-9 and TRBJ2-7; TRBD2 is a possible D gene (6 bases). Germline V gene data show CDR1 as SEHNR and CDR2 as FQNEAQ (reference sequence). The CDR3 consists of 12 residues. V was trimmed by 6 bases and J by 4 bases, leaving 10 bases between them. CDR3 sequence reads: CASSPAGYEQYF. The CDR3 DNA is TGTGCCAGCAGTCCGGCGGGGTACGAGCAGTACTTC.

This clonotype was seen many times. This sequence joins TRBV7-2 and TRBJ2-7; 7 bases line up with TRBD1. The J segment lost 7 bases and the V segment lost 1 base, leaving 4 bases of the junction unmatched. The CDR3 totals 13 residues. The germline gives CDR1 SGHTA, CDR2 FQGNSA. Here the CDR3 reads CASSLETGREQYF. Here the CDR3 DNA reads TGTGCCAGCAGCTTAGAGACAGGGCGGGAGCAGTACTTC.

The table lists this clonotype with many counts. The chain is built from TRBV7-9 and TRBJ2-6; D may be TRBD1 (5 bases). The V end lost 3 bases, the J end lost 0 bases, and 15 bases lay between the germline ends. The CDR3 has 18 residues. CDR1 is SEHNR and CDR2 is FQNEAQ in the germline V gene (reference sequence). This CDR3 reads CASSFVQELFSGANVLTF. CDR3 sequence (DNA): TGTGCCAGCAGCTTCGTACAGGAGCTTTTCTCTGGGGCCAACGTCCTGACTTTC. Full variable domain (outside the CDR3, taken from reference TRBV7-9 and TRBJ2-6): DTGVSQNPRHKITKRGQNVTFRCDPISEHNRLYWYRQTLGQGPEFLTYFQNEAQLEKSRLLSDRFSAERPKGSFSTLEIQRTEQGDSAMYLCASSFVQELFSGANVLTFGAGSRLTVL.

This clonotype was detected a few times. V gene TRBV20-1 combines with J gene TRBJ1-2, with D maybe TRBD1 (5 bases). Germline V gene sequence: CDR1 DFQATT, CDR2 SNEGSKA (reference sequence). Trimming left V 0 bases short and J 5 bases short, with 16 bases between. The CDR3 spans 15 residues. CDR3: CSARDLYQGLYGYTF. The DNA of the CDR3 is TGCAGTGCTAGAGATCTTTATCAGGGATTATATGGCTACACCTTC.

The chain is built from TRBV6-2 or TRBV6-3 and TRBJ2-7; D is unclear. The CDR3 spans 14 residues. V was shortened by 0 bases and J by 5 bases, with 11 bases between the two germline ends. Germline V gene data show CDR1 as MNHEY and CDR2 as SVGEGT. The CDR3 loop is CASSYSGASNEQYF. The CDR3 bases are TGTGCCAGCAGTTACTCGGGCGCATCTAACGAGCAGTACTTC.

This clonotype showed up just a few times. The genes are TRBV29-1 and TRBJ1-1; a weak D match, TRBD1 (6 bases). CDR3 length equals 14 residues. The germline V gene has CDR1 SQVTM and CDR2 ANQGSEA. Trimming took 1 base from V and 1 from J, leaving 10 bases between them. The CDR3 loop reads CSVEVTGWNTEAFF. The CDR3 nucleotides read TGCAGCGTTGAAGTTACAGGGTGGAACACTGAAGCTTTCTTT. Variable domain in full (rest from reference TRBV29-1 and TRBJ1-1): SAVISQKPSRDICQRGTSLTIQCQVDSQVTMMFWYRQQPGQSLTLIATANQGSEATYESGFVIDKFPISRPNLTFSTLTVSNMSPEDSSIYLCSVEVTGWNTEAFFGQGTRLTVV.

This clonotype was recorded at least ten times. The chain couples TRBV7-9 to TRBJ2-1; no reliable D call. The germline V and J ends were trimmed by 0 bases and 3 bases, with 6 bases remaining between them. The CDR3 totals 14 residues. Germline CDR1 and CDR2: SEHNR and FQNEAQ (reference sequence). Here the CDR3 reads CASSLASDYNEQFF. The CDR3 region has the DNA TGTGCCAGCAGCTTAGCGTCGGACTACAATGAGCAGTTCTTC.

This clonotype was counted ten times or more. V gene TRBV4-3 combines with J gene TRBJ1-1; 7 bases are a match to TRBD1. The CDR3 totals 17 residues. CDR1 LGHNA and CDR2 YSLEER come from the germline V gene. V gave up 2 bases and J gave up 4 bases; unmatched junction bases: 13. As DNA, the CDR3 is TGCGCCAGCAGCCAATCGACAGGGAACTGGGAGGGCACTGAAGCTTTCTTT. Amino acid sequence: CASSQSTGNWEGTEAFF.

Concerning this clonotype itself: A much larger clone differs by one base, so this may be a read error. V is TRBV7-9 and J is TRBJ1-4, with no clear D. The CDR3 has 14 residues. CDR1 SEHNR and CDR2 FQNEAQ come from the germline V gene (reference sequence). CDR3 amino acids: CASSLTARNVKLFF. CDR3 bases: TGTGCCAGCAGCCTGACCGCACGGAATGTAAAACTGTTTTTT.

This clonotype was seen repeatedly, ten times or more. CDR3 sequence reads: CASSAVLIYSNQPQHF. In nucleotides, the CDR3 is TGTGCCAGCAGCGCCGTTCTGATATATAGCAATCAGCCCCAGCATTTT. The chain recombines TRBV7-3 with TRBJ1-5; no firm D call. Trimming removed 5 bases at V and 0 bases at J, with 14 bases between. The V gene's germline CDR1 is SGHTA and CDR2 FQGTGA. The CDR3 runs to 16 residues.

This clonotype was counted at least ten times. The chain combines TRBV6-2 or TRBV6-3 with TRBJ1-1; TRBD1 might be the D (5 bases). V was clipped by 4 bases and J by 12 bases, with 15 bases between them. The CDR3 is made up of 12 amino acids. Germline-derived CDR1 and CDR2 are MNHEY and SVGEGT. This CDR3 reads CASSSRVLGTFF. DNA of the CDR3: TGTGCCAGCAGTTCCAGGGTTCTGGGAACTTTCTTT.

This clonotype was counted between two and nine times. V gene TRBV2 combines with J gene TRBJ1-1, with D hard to call. The length of the CDR3 is 12 residues. Trimming took 8 bases from V and 8 from J, leaving 15 bases between them. CDR1 and CDR2 from the germline V gene are SNHLY and FYNNEI. CDR3 amino acids: CASLARVGEAFF. CDR3 nucleotides: TGTGCCAGCCTTGCCCGGGTCGGCGAAGCTTTCTTT.

The gene calls are TRBV27 and TRBJ2-7; 8 nucleotides line up with TRBD1. The germline V gene has CDR1 MNHEY and CDR2 SMNVEV (reference sequence). This CDR3 spans 17 amino acids. With V trimmed by 2 bases and J by 0 bases, 9 bases remained unmatched. CDR3 in amino acids: CASSLTGDRIYSYEQYF. DNA for the CDR3: TGTGCCAGCAGTTTAACGGGGGACAGGATTTACTCCTACGAGCAGTACTTC.

The chain carries TRBV5-6 and TRBJ2-1, with 12 bases aligning to TRBD1. This CDR3 is built from 15 residues. Looked up from germline, CDR1 is SGHDT and CDR2 is YYEEEE. With 4 bases clipped from V and 7 bases from J, the junction kept 6 bases outside the gene matches. CDR3 sequence reads: CASSKGQGARNEQFF. In DNA, the CDR3 is TGTGCCAGCAGCAAGGGACAGGGGGCTCGGAATGAGCAGTTCTTC.

At least ten counts were recorded for this clonotype. This chain uses TRBV2 with TRBJ2-7; 10 bases fit TRBD2. This CDR3 region has 13 residues. The V segment lost 9 bases and the J segment 3 bases; nucleotides outside the gene matches: 5. Looked up from germline, CDR1 is SNHLY and CDR2 is FYNNEI. The CDR3 here is CASVAGGFYEQYF. The CDR3 coding sequence is TGTGCCAGTGTAGCGGGGGGATTCTACGAGCAGTACTTC.

The rearrangement joins TRBV5-4 to TRBJ1-2, with D maybe TRBD1 (6 bases). V was pared by 4 bases and J by 6 bases, with 13 bases between. CDR3 length: 13 residues. Germline V CDR1 and CDR2: SGHNT, YYREEE (reference sequence). The DNA for the CDR3 is TGTGCCAGCAGCCCCAGGGGCTTAGATGGCTACACCTTC. Its translation: CASSPRGLDGYTF.

This rearrangement joins TRBV7-1 to TRBJ1-2, with a possible D match to TRBD1 (5 bases). Being an ORF, TRBV7-1 has a function that is uncertain. Deletions cut 3 bases from V and 5 bases from J, with 16 bases between. This CDR3 is built from 15 residues. The chain's CDR3 is CASSSPGDGLYGYTF. The CDR3 nucleotides are TGTGCCAGCAGCTCCCCCGGGGACGGGCTTTATGGCTACACCTTC.